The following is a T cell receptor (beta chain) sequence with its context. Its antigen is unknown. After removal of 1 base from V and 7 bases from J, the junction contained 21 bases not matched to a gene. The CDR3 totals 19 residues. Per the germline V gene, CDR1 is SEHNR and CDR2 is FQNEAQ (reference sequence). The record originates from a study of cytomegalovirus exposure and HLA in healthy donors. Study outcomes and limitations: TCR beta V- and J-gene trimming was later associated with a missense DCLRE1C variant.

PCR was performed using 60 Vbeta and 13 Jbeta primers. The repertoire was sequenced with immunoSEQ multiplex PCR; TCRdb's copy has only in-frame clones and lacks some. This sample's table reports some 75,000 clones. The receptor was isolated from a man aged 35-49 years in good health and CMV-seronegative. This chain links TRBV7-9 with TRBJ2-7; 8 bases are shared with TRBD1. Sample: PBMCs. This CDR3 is CASSLGSVRVGQVCIEQYF. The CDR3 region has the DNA TGTGCCAGCAGCTTAGGGTCCGTTCGCGTGGGACAGGTATGTATAGAGCAGTACTTC.